This paragraph reports one T cell receptor beta chain. This sample stems from a study of CD8 T cells in Susac syndrome. About the research overall: The Susac syndrome patients that were sequenced included about six with active disease and under ten in remission. When blood was collected, patients with Susac syndrome were therapy-naive, were taking corticosteroids, or were receiving intravenous immunoglobulin alone.

CDR3 length: 14 amino acids. The ends were cut back, 0 bases at V and 4 bases at J, with 10 bases in the middle. Per germline, CDR1 SGHDT and CDR2 YYEEEE. Reverse transcription of about 0.5 to 1 ug RNA used random hexamers. MiXCR, applied by TCRdb to the immunoSEQ multiplex PCR reads, yields one record per CDR3 protein. This sample has tens of thousands of distinct CDR3 sequences, with approximately 93% found just once. Sequencing was done on a sample of CD8+ T cells from PBMCs. The V call is TRBV5-6, the J call TRBJ1-2; tentative D call: TRBD1 (5 bases). This receptor was identified in a human donor with Susac syndrome. In DNA form, the CDR3 reads TGTGCCAGCAGCTTGGGGTCAGGGTTCTATGGCTACACCTTC. Encoded protein: CASSLGSGFYGYTF.